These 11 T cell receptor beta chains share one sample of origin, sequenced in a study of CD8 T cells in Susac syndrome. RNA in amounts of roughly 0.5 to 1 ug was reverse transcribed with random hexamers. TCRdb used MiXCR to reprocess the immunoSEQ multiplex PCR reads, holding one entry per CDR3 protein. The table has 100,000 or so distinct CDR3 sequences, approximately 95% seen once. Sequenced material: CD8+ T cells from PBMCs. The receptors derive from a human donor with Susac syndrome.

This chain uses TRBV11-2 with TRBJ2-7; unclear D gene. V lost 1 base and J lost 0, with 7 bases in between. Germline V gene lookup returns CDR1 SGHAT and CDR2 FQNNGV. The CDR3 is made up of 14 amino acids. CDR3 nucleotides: TGTGCCAGCAGCTTAGTTAAGGACTCCTACGAGCAGTACTTC. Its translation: CASSLVKDSYEQYF.

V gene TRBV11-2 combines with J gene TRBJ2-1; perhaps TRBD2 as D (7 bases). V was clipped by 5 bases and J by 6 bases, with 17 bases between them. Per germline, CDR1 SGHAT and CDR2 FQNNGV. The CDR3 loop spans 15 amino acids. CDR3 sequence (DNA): TGTGCCAGCAGCCTGCTACGGGGGGCTCTCAATGAGCAGTTCTTC. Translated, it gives CASSLLRGALNEQFF.

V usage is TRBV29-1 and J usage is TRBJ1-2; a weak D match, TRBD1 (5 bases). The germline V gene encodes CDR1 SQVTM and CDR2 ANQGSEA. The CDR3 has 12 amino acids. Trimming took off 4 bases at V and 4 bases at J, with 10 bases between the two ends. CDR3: CSVVAGGYGYTF. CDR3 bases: TGCAGCGTTGTTGCGGGGGGCTATGGCTACACCTTC. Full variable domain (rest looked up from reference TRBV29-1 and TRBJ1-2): SAVISQKPSRDICQRGTSLTIQCQVDSQVTMMFWYRQQPGQSLTLIATANQGSEATYESGFVIDKFPISRPNLTFSTLTVSNMSPEDSSIYLCSVVAGGYGYTFGSGTRLTVV.

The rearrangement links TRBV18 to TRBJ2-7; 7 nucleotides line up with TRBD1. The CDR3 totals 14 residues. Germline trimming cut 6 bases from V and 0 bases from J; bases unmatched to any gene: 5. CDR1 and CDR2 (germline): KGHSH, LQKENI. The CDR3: CASSLGTASYEQYF. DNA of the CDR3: TGTGCCAGCTCCCTGGGGACAGCCTCCTACGAGCAGTACTTC.

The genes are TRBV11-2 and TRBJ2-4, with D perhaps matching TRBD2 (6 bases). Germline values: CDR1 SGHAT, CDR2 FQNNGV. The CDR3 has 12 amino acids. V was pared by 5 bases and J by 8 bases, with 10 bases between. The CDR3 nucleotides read TGTGCCAGCAGCCCAGGAGGGGACATTCAGTACTTC. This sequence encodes CASSPGGDIQYF.

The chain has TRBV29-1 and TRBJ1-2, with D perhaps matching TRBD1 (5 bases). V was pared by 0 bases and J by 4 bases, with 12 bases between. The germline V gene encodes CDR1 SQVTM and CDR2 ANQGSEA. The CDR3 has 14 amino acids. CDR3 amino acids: CSVEDPPGGYGYTF. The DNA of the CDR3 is TGCAGCGTTGAAGATCCGCCCGGGGGCTATGGCTACACCTTC.

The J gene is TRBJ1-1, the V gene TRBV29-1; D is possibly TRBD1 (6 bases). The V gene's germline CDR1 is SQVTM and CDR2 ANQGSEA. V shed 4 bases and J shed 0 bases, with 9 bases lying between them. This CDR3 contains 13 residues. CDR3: CSVVRGLNTEAFF. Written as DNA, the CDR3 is TGCAGCGTTGTTAGGGGGTTGAACACTGAAGCTTTCTTT.

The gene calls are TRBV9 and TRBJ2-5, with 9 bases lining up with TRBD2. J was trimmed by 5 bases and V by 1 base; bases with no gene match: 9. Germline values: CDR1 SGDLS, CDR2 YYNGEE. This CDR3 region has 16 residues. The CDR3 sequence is CASSVMREGLRETQYF. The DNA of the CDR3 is TGTGCCAGCAGCGTAATGCGGGAGGGCCTAAGGGAGACCCAGTACTTC.

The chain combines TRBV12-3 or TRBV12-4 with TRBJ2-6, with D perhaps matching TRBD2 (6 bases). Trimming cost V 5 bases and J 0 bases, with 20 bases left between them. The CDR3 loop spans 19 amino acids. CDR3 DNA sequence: TGTGCCAGCAGTACCGGGGCGGGGCAGGCATTCTCTGGGGCCAACGTCCTGACTTTC. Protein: CASSTGAGQAFSGANVLTF.

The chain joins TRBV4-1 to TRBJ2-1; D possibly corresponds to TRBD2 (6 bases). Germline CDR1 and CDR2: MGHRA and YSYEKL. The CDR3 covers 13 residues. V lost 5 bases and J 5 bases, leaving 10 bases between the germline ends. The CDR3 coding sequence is TGCGCCAGCAGCGAATCTAGCGACAATGAGCAGTTCTTC. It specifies CASSESSDNEQFF.

CDR3 protein: CASFSYEQYF. CDR3 in DNA: TGTGCCAGCTTTTCCTACGAGCAGTACTTC. The chain uses TRBV2 and TRBJ2-7, with D unresolved. Germline V gene sequence: CDR1 SNHLY, CDR2 FYNNEI. V dropped 8 bases and J dropped 1 base, with 3 bases sitting between them. CDR3 length: 10 amino acids.